The rows below give T cell receptor beta chains drawn from one sample of a study of blood T cell repertoires in COVID-19. Here immunoSEQ multiplex PCR was the method, and the copy in TCRdb shows in-frame clones only, minus some. The data contain fewer than 300,000 clones, approximately 93% of them singletons. The sequenced sample was peripheral blood. These TCRs come from a woman aged 25 to 39 with COVID-19, enrolled during active disease. Each CDR3 is given with its conserved first and last residue. D genes are given only for firm matches. Clone sizes are given selectively: once, few, many, or a class where the clone is expanded.

CASLDRANTGELFF	TGTGCCAGCCTAGATCGGGCGAACACCGGGGAGCTGTTTTTT	once	TRBV28	TRBJ2-2	-
CASSFDRGRDYGYTF	TGTGCCAGCAGCTTCGACAGGGGGCGGGACTATGGCTACACCTTC	-	TRBV7-9	TRBJ1-2	TRBD1
CASSLSAKRGTEAFF	TGTGCCAGCAGTTTAAGCGCAAAGCGAGGCACTGAAGCTTTCTTT	-	TRBV27	TRBJ1-1	-
CASSLTSGRSNEQFF	TGTGCCAGCAGCTTGACTAGCGGGAGGAGCAATGAGCAGTTCTTC	-	TRBV5-4	TRBJ2-1	TRBD2
CASSYRVSTEAFF	TGTGCCAGCAGTTATCGGGTTTCCACTGAAGCTTTCTTT	once	TRBV27	TRBJ1-1	-
CATSREVTGEDQPQHF	TGTGCCACCAGCAGAGAGGTGACAGGGGAAGATCAGCCCCAGCATTTT	-	TRBV15	TRBJ1-5	TRBD1
CASRVGTENTEAFF	TGCGCCAGCAGAGTGGGGACAGAGAACACTGAAGCTTTCTTT	-	TRBV5-1	TRBJ1-1	TRBD1
CASSPRGGQGAYEQYF	TGTGCCAGCAGCCCAAGGGGAGGACAGGGGGCCTACGAGCAGTACTTC	once	TRBV11-2	TRBJ2-7	TRBD1
CASSSRAINEKLFF	TGTGCCAGCAGCTCCAGGGCAATCAATGAAAAACTGTTTTTT	once	TRBV5-6	TRBJ1-4	-
CASRTGLVNTIYF	TGTGCCAGCAGGACGGGTCTAGTAAACACCATATATTTT	-	TRBV12-3/TRBV12-4	TRBJ1-3	-
CASSLGASGSIGELFF	TGTGCCAGCAGCTTAGGAGCTAGCGGGAGTATCGGGGAGCTGTTTTTT	-	TRBV7-9	TRBJ2-2	TRBD2
CAISDFGGLGTEAFF	TGTGCCATCAGTGACTTCGGGGGATTAGGCACTGAAGCTTTCTTT	-	TRBV10-3	TRBJ1-1	-
CASSQGINYGYTF	TGTGCCAGCAGCCAGGGGATCAACTATGGCTACACCTTC	-	TRBV13	TRBJ1-2	-
CASRWDSQSPLHF	TGTGCCAGCAGATGGGACAGTCAATCACCCCTCCACTTT	-	TRBV6-1	TRBJ1-6	TRBD1
CSVFSRLLNNEQFF	TGCAGCGTTTTTTCAAGACTACTCAACAATGAGCAGTTCTTC	-	TRBV29-1	TRBJ2-1	-
CASSLDRDYEQYF	TGTGCCAGTAGTCTCGACAGGGACTACGAGCAGTACTTC	-	TRBV19	TRBJ2-7	TRBD1
CASSDGFGGKGNEQYF	TGCGCCAGCAGTGACGGCTTCGGGGGAAAAGGGAACGAGCAGTACTTC	-	TRBV10-1	TRBJ2-7	-
CASSPMTSGPDTQYF	TGTGCCAGCAGTCCCATGACTAGCGGGCCAGATACGCAGTATTTT	-	TRBV4-2	TRBJ2-3	TRBD2
CASSIASGSVVVAKNIQYF	TGTGCCAGTAGTATTGCTAGCGGGAGCGTAGTTGTAGCCAAAAACATTCAGTACTTC	-	TRBV19	TRBJ2-4	TRBD2
CASSSGLAGGPFANTGELFF	TGCGCCAGCAGCTCGGGACTAGCGGGAGGACCTTTCGCGAACACCGGGGAGCTGTTTTTT	few	TRBV5-1	TRBJ2-2	TRBD2
CASSLGRDFKYEQYF	TGTGCCAGCAGTTTGGGCCGGGACTTTAAATACGAGCAGTACTTC	once	TRBV27	TRBJ2-7	-
CASSLLPSGSNNEQFF	TGTGCCAGCAGCTTACTCCCTAGCGGGAGTAACAATGAGCAGTTCTTC	-	TRBV7-3	TRBJ2-1	TRBD2